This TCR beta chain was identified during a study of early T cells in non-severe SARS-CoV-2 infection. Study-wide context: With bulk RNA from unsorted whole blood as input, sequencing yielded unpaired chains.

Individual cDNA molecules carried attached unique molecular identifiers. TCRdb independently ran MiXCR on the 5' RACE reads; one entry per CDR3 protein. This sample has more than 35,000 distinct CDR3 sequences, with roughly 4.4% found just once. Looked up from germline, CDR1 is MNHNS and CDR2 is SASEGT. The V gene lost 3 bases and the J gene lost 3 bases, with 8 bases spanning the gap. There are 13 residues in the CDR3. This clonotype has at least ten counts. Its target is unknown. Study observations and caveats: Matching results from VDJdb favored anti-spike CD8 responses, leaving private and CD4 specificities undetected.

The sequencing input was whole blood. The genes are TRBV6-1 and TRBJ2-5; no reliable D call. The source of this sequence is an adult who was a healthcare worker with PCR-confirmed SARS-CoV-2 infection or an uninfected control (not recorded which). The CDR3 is CASSDDPKETQYF. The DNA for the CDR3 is TGTGCCAGCAGTGACGACCCTAAAGAGACCCAGTACTTC.